These T cell receptor beta chains were read from a single sample in a study of monozygotic twins with inflammatory bowel disease. For each CDR3 protein, TCRdb gives one entry from its re-call of the 5' RACE reads, without DNA. The sample features 200,000 to 250,000 distinct CDR3 sequences, with more than 7.5% in its top ten. Sequencing was done on a sample of blood. The receptor set was obtained from a human donor with ulcerative colitis or Crohn's disease, or a healthy co-twin of an affected twin (not recorded which). Both conserved end residues are part of each CDR3.

j_call v_call cdr3_aa
TRBJ2-3 TRBV20-1 CSAMHRQHPFGTQYF
TRBJ1-2 TRBV6-1 CASSARSGYTF
TRBJ2-1 TRBV5-1 CASSLVAGGQVEQFF
TRBJ2-1 TRBV30 CAWSGGTRLNEQFF
TRBJ2-7 TRBV12-3/TRBV12-4 CASSSGVLSSYEQYF
TRBJ2-1 TRBV20-1 CSARPSGFYNEQFF
TRBJ2-1 TRBV11-3 CASSSIYTLLEEQFF
TRBJ2-1 TRBV5-1 CASSFYSGGTSSYNEQFF
TRBJ2-7 TRBV18 CASSERTRGADEQYF
TRBJ2-1 TRBV13 CASSFGLAGGPHEQFF
TRBJ2-2 TRBV7-7 CASSLAPRGGELFF
TRBJ1-1 TRBV19 CASSIWAGGTEAFF
TRBJ2-7 TRBV4-3 CTSSQTSTGAHEQYF
TRBJ2-1 TRBV20-1 CSARVPYSSYNEQFF
TRBJ2-7 TRBV12-3/TRBV12-4 CASSLSSLSYEQYF
TRBJ2-1 TRBV7-2 CASSLVARLRGNNEQFF
TRBJ2-5 TRBV12-3/TRBV12-4 CASGLTRGGPQETQYF
TRBJ1-4 TRBV10-3 CAISEGGPNEKLFF
TRBJ2-1 TRBV5-1 CASSLSGTSVDEQFF
TRBJ2-5 TRBV24-1 CATSKGPSGTGTQYF
TRBJ2-2 TRBV9 CASSVEHTINTGELFF
TRBJ1-2 TRBV7-2 CASSAGGGYTF
TRBJ2-3 TRBV7-1 CASSSPGQGDTQYF
TRBJ2-5 TRBV20-1 CSAFLSGETQYF
TRBJ2-5 TRBV30 CASSGGTQETQYF
TRBJ2-7 TRBV3-1 CASSQDTGPEQYF
TRBJ1-1 TRBV29-1 CSGHRQMNTEAFF
TRBJ2-7 TRBV7-2 CASSLELAGLYEQYF
TRBJ2-1 TRBV9 CASSVDAQSFWNEQLF
TRBJ2-5 TRBV5-1 CASSLQKPGETQYF
TRBJ2-1 TRBV11-2 CASSSSSLVAGGLLREQFF
TRBJ1-4 TRBV11-2 CASSQQGSEKLFF
TRBJ2-4 TRBV10-2 CASSVSGTVTSGSPVAKNIQYF
TRBJ2-2 TRBV7-8 CASSLSGRAGFGELFF
TRBJ2-6 TRBV11-1 CASSTSRTDSSGANVLTF
TRBJ2-7 TRBV20-1 CSARGGKWYEQYF
TRBJ1-3 TRBV10-3 CAIQASGNTIYF
TRBJ2-7 TRBV20-1 CSVLGTSGSGNEQYF
TRBJ2-3 TRBV7-2 CASTPTRQGPNTQYF
TRBJ1-4 TRBV6-5 CASSYEGSINEKLFF
TRBJ2-7 TRBV28 CASSSFSGSYEQYF
TRBJ1-2 TRBV12-3/TRBV12-4 CASSLQPYNYGYTF
TRBJ2-7 TRBV11-1 CASSLDRQGIYEQYF
TRBJ2-5 TRBV7-2 CASSLGVGTGLETQYF
TRBJ1-1 TRBV7-9 CASSWTVGDTEAFF
TRBJ2-2 TRBV30 CAWSLGLAGSGELFF
TRBJ2-7 TRBV5-6 CASGLWEGVYEQYF
TRBJ2-3 TRBV20-1 CSASRLGSGTDTQYF
TRBJ2-3 TRBV5-6 CASSVGLAGDTQYF
TRBJ2-1 TRBV3-1 CASSHLAGKNEQFF
TRBJ2-5 TRBV12-3/TRBV12-4 CASSPSLAGMETQYF
TRBJ1-5 TRBV10-3 CAISSQSNQPQHF
TRBJ2-2 TRBV20-1 CSARDLQRANTGELFF
TRBJ1-5 TRBV4-2 CASSQEGQGGQPQHF